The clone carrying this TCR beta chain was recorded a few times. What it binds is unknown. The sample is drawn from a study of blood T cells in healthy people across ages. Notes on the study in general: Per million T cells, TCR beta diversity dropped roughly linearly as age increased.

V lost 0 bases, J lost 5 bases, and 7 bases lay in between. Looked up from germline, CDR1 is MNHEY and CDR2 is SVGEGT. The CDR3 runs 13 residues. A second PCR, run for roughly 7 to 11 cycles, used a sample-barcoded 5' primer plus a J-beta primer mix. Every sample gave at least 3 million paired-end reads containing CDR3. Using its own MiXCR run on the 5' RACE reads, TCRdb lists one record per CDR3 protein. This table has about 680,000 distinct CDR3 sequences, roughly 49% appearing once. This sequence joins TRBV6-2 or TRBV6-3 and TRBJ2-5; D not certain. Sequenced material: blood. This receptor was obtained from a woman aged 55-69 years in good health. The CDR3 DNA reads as TGTGCCAGCAGTTACTCAGGGTTGGAGACCCAGTACTTC. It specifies CASSYSGLETQYF.